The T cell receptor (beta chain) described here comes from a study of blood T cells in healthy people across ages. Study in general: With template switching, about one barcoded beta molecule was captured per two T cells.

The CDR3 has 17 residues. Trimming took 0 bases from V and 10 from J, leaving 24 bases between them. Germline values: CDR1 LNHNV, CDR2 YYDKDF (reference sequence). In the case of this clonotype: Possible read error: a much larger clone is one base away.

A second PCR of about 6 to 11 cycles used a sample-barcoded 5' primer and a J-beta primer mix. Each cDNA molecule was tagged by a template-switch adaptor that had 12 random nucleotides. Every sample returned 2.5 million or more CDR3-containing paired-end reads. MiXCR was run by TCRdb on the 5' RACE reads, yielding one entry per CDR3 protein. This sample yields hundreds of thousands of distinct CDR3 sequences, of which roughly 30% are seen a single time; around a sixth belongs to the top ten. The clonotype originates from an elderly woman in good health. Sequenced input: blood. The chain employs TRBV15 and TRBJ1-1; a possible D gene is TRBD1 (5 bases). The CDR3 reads CATSRDLSSGRGSGAFF. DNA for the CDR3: TGTGCCACCAGCAGAGATCTATCTTCAGGAAGGGGATCGGGAGCTTTCTTT.